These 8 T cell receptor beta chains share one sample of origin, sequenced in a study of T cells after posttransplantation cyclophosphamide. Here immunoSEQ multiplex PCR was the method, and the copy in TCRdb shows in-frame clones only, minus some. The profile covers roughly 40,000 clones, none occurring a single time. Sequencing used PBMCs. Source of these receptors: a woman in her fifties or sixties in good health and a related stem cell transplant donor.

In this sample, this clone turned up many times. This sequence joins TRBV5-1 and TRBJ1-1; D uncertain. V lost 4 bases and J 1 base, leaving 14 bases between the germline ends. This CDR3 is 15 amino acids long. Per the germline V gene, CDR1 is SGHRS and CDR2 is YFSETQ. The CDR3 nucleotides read TGCGCCAGCAGCGGGGAGGACCCCAGGAACACTGAAGCTTTCTTT. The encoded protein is CASSGEDPRNTEAFF.

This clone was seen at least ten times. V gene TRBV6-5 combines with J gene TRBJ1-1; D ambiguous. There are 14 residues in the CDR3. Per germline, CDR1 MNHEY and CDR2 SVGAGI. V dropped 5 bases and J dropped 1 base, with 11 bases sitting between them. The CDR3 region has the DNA TGTGCCAGCAGTCTAACCCCGTGGAACACTGAAGCTTTCTTT. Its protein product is CASSLTPWNTEAFF.

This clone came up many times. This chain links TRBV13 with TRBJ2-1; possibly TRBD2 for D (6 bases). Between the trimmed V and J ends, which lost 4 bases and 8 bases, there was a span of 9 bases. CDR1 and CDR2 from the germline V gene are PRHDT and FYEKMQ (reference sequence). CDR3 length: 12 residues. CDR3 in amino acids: CASSSGGDEQFF. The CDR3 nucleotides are TGTGCCAGCAGCTCCGGGGGTGATGAGCAGTTCTTC.

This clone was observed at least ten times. The CDR3 sequence is CASSPGNIPLGGLEDTQYF. The CDR3 coding sequence is TGTGCCAGCAGCCCCGGGAACATACCCTTGGGGGGGCTGGAAGATACGCAGTATTTT. The chain combines TRBV7-9 with TRBJ2-3; maybe TRBD2 (7 bases). V was shortened by 5 bases and J by 5 bases, with 29 bases between the two germline ends. Germline assignment: CDR1 SEHNR and CDR2 FQNEAQ (reference sequence). The CDR3 is 19 amino acids. Variable domain in full (rest from reference TRBV7-9 and TRBJ2-3): DTGVSQNPRHKITKRGQNVTFRCDPISEHNRLYWYRQTLGQGPEFLTYFQNEAQLEKSRLLSDRFSAERPKGSFSTLEIQRTEQGDSAMYLCASSPGNIPLGGLEDTQYFGPGTRLTVL.

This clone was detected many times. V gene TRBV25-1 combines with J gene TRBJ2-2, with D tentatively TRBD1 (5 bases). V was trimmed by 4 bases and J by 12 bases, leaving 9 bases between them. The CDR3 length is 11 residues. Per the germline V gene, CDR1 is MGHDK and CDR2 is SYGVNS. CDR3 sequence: CASSASGKLFF. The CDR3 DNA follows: TGTGCCAGCAGTGCCTCAGGGAAGCTGTTTTTT.

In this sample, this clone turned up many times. CDR3 DNA sequence: TGCGCCAGTTCAAACAGGGGCGACACAACTAATGAAAAACTGTTTTTT. Its protein is CASSNRGDTTNEKLFF. This sequence joins TRBV5-1 and TRBJ1-4; 7 bases line up with TRBD1. The CDR3 contains 16 residues. V lost 8 bases, J lost 0 bases, and 10 bases stayed unmatched. Germline CDR1 reads SGHRS; CDR2 reads YFSETQ.

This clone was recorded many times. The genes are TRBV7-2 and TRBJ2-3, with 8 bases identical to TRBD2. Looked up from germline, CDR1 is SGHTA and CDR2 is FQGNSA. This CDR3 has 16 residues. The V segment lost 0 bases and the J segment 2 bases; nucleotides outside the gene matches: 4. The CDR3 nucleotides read TGTGCCAGCAGCTTAGCGGCTAGCGGGTTCACAGATACGCAGTATTTT. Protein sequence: CASSLAASGFTDTQYF.

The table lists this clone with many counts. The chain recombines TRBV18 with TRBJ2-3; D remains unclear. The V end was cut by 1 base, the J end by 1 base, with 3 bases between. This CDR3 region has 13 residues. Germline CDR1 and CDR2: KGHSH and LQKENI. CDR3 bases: TGTGCCAGCTCACCACTCGGCACAGATACGCAGTATTTT. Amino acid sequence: CASSPLGTDTQYF.